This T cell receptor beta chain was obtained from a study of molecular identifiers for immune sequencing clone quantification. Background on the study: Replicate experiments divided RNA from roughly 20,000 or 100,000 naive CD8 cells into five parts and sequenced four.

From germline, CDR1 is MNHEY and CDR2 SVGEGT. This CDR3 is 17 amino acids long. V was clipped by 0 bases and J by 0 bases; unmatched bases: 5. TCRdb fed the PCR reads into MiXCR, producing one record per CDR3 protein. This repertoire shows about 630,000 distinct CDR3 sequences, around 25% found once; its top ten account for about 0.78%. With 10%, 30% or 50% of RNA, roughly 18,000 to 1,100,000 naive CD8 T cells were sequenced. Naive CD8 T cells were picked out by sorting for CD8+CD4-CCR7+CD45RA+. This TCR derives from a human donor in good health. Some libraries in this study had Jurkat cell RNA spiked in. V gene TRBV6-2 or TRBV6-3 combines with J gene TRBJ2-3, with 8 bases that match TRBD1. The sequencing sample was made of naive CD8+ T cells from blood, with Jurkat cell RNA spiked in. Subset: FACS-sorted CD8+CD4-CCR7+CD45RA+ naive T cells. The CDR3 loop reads CASSYSGTGSSTDTQYF. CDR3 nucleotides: TGTGCCAGCAGTTACTCGGGGACAGGCTCTAGCACAGATACGCAGTATTTT.